This note documents a single T cell receptor (beta chain) sequence. Its target is unknown. TCR beta CDR3 regions were amplified from RNA transcripts. RT-PCR with HTBI primers came first, then second-round multiplex PCR. TCRdb called the multiplex PCR reads again in MiXCR, with one record for every CDR3 protein. The data hold a few hundred thousand distinct CDR3 sequences, with 15% to 20% observed a single time. This sample is drawn from a study of Graves' ophthalmopathy and Graves' hyperthyroidism. Germline CDR1 SGHVS, CDR2 FQNEAQ. V lost 4 bases to trimming and J lost 4 bases; unmatched junction nucleotides: 10. The CDR3 sequence is 17 residues long. Points from the study as a whole: A classifier, a 13-signature model, separated ophthalmopathy from stable hyperthyroidism with roughly 86% sensitivity and over 70% specificity. Blood also harbored most expanded thyroid clonotypes above 0.001 frequency. The study's model predicted ophthalmopathy progression at about 68% sensitivity and approximately 78% specificity.

The chain uses TRBV7-8 and TRBJ2-2, with TRBD2 matching over 9 bases. Sequenced: peripheral blood. The receptor's source is an adult man with Graves' ophthalmopathy. The CDR3 is CASSSSSGTYATGELFF. CDR3 sequence (DNA): TGTGCCAGCAGCTCTTCTAGCGGGACCTATGCCACCGGGGAGCTGTTTTTT.